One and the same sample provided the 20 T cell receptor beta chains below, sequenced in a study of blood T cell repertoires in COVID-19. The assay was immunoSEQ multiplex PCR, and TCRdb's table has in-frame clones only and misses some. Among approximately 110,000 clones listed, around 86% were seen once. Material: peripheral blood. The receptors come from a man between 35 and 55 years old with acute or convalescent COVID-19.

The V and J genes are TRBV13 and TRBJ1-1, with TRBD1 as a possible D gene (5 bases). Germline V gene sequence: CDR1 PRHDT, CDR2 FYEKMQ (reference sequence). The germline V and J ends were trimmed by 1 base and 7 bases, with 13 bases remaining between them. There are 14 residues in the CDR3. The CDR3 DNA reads TGTGCCAGCAGCTTAGCTCCCCAGGGCCGTGAAGCTTTCTTT. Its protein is CASSLAPQGREAFF.

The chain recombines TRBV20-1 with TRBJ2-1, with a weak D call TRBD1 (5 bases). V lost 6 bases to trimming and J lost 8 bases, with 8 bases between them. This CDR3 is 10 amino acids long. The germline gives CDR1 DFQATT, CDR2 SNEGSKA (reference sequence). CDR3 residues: CSAQEYEQFF. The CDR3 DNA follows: TGCAGTGCACAGGAGTATGAGCAGTTCTTC.

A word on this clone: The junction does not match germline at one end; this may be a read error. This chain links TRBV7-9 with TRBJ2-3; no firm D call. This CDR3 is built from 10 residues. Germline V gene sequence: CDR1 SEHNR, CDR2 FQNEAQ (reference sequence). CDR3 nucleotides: TGTGCCAGCAGCCCCCGACTTAGTGGGTTT. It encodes CASSPRLSGF.

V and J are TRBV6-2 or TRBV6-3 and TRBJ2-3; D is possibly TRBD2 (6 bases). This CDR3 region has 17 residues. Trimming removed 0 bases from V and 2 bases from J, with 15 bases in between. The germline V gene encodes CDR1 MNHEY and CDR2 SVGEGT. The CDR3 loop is CASSYSATGVLTDTQYF. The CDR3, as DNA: TGTGCCAGCAGTTACTCGGCGACGGGGGTGCTCACAGATACGCAGTATTTT.

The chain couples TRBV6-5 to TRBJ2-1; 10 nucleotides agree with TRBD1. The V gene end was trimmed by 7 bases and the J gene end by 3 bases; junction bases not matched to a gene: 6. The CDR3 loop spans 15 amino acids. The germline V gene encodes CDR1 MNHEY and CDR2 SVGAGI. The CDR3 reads CASTSDRGFYNEQFF. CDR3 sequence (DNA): TGTGCCAGCACCTCGGACAGGGGGTTCTACAATGAGCAGTTCTTC.

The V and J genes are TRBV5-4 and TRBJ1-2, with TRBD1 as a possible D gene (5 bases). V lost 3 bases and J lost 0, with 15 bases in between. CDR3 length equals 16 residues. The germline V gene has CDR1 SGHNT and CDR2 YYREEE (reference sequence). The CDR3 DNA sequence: TGTGCCAGCAGCTCGAGGCGGGGGATAACTAACTATGGCTACACCTTC. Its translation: CASSSRRGITNYGYTF.

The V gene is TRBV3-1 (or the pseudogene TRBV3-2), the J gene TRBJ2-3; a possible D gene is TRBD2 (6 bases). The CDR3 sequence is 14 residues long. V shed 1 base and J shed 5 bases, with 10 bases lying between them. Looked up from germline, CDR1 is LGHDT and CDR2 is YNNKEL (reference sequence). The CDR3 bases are TGTGCCAGCAGCCAAGTGATCGGGGGAGATACGCAGTATTTT. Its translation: CASSQVIGGDTQYF.

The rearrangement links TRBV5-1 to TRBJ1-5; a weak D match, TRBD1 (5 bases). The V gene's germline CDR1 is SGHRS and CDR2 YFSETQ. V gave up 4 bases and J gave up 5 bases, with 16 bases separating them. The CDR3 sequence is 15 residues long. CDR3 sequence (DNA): TGCGCCAGCAGCGTTGACAGTGACCTGGATCAGCCCCAGCATTTT. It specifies CASSVDSDLDQPQHF.

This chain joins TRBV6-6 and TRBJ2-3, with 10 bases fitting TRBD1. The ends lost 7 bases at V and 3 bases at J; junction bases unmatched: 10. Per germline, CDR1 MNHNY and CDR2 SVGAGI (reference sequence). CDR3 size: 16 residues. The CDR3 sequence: CASTMTGGKLTDTQYF. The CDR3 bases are TGTGCCAGCACTATGACAGGGGGCAAATTAACAGATACGCAGTATTTT.

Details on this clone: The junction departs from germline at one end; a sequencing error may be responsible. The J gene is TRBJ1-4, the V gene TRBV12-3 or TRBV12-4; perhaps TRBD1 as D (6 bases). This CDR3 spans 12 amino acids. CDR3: CASRPPGERLFF. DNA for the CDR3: TGTGCCAGCAGGCCACCAGGGGAAAGACTGTTTTTT.

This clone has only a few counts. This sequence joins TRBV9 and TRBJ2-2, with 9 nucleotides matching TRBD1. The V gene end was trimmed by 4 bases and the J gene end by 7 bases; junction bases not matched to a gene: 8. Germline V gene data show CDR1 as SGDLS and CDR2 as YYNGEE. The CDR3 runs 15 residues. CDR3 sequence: CASSPGTGSIGELFF. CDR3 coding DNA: TGTGCCAGCAGCCCCGGGACAGGGTCGATCGGGGAGCTGTTTTTT.

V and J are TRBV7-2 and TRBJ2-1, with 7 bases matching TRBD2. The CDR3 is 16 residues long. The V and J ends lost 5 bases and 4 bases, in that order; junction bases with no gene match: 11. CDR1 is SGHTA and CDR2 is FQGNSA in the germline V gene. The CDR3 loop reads CASSPRLASLYNEQFF. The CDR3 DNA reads TGTGCCAGCAGCCCCAGACTAGCTTCGTTATACAATGAGCAGTTCTTC. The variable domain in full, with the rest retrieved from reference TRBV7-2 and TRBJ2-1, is GAGVSQSPSNKVTEKGKDVELRCDPISGHTALYWYRQSLGQGLEFLIYFQGNSAPDKSGLPSDRFSAERTGGSVSTLTIQRTQQEDSAVYLCASSPRLASLYNEQFFGPGTRLTVL.

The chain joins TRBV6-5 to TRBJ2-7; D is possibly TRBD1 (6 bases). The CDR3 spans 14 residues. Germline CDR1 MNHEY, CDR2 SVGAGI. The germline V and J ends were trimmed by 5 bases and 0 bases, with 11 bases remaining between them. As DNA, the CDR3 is TGTGCCAGCAGTCTAACGGACAGCTCCTACGAGCAGTACTTC. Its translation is CASSLTDSSYEQYF.

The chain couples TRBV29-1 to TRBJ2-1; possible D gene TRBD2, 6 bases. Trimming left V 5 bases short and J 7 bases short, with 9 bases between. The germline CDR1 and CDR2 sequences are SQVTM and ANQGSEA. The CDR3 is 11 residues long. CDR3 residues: CSVYSGNEQFF. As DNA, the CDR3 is TGCAGCGTTTATAGCGGTAATGAGCAGTTCTTC.

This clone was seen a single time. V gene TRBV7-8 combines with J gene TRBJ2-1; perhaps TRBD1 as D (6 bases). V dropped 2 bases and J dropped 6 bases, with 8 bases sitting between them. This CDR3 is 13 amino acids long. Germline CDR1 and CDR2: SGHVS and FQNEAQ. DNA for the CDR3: TGTGCCAGCAGCTTACGAGGGGGCAATGAGCAGTTCTTC. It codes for CASSLRGGNEQFF.

The CDR3 is CASSQWGDYEQYF. The CDR3 DNA sequence: TGCGCCAGCAGCCAATGGGGGGACTACGAGCAGTACTTC. The chain recombines TRBV5-1 with TRBJ2-7, with a weak D call TRBD2 (6 bases). Germline-derived CDR1 and CDR2 are SGHRS and YFSETQ. The V gene lost 4 bases and the J gene lost 3 bases, with 11 bases spanning the gap. The length of the CDR3 is 13 residues.

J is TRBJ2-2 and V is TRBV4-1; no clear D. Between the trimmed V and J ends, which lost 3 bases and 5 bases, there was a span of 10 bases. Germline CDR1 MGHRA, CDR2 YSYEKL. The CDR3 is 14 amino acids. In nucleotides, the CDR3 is TGCGCCAGCAGCCAGCAACAGTCAACCGGGGAGCTGTTTTTT. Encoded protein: CASSQQQSTGELFF.

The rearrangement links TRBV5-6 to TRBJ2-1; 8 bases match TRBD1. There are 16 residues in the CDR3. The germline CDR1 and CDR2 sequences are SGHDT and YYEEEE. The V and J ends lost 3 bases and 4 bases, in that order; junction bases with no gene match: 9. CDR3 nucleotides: TGTGCCAGCAGCTATGGGACAGGTCGACGATACAATGAGCAGTTCTTC. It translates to CASSYGTGRRYNEQFF.

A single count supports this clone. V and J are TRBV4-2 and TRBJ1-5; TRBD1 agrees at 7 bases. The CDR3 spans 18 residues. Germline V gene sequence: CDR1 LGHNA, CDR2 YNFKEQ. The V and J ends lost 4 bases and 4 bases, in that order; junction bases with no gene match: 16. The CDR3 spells CASSPTLEGASPNQPQHF. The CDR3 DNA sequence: TGTGCCAGCAGCCCCACGTTGGAGGGGGCGAGTCCTAATCAGCCCCAGCATTTT.

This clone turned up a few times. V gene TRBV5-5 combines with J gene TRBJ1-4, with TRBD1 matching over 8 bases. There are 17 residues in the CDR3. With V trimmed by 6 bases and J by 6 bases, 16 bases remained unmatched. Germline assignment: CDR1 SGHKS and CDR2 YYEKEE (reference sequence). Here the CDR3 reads CASTYGSRGPGYEKLFF. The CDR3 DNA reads TGTGCCAGCACCTACGGCTCCAGGGGGCCTGGCTATGAAAAACTGTTTTTT. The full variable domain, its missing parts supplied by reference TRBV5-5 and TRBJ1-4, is DAGVTQSPTHLIKTRGQQVTLRCSPISGHKSVSWYQQVLGQGPQFIFQYYEKEERGRGNFPDRFSARQFPNYSSELNVNALLLGDSALYLCASTYGSRGPGYEKLFFGSGTQLSVL.